The 8 T cell receptor beta chains given below trace back to one sample, sequenced in a study of T-cell memory formation after mild COVID-19. TCRdb re-called the 5' RACE reads with MiXCR, one entry per CDR3 protein. This table holds 410,000 or so distinct CDR3 sequences, roughly a quarter found once. Sequenced input: PBMCs or a T cell subset sorted from them (not recorded which). Every receptor here comes from an adult woman who had mild COVID-19 (a few samples of this study predate the infection). Cell type and time point are not known.

The V and J genes are TRBV7-6 and TRBJ2-1, with 15 bases fitting TRBD2. The J segment lost 6 bases and the V segment lost 1 base, leaving 1 base of the junction unmatched. CDR3 size: 16 residues. Germline loops: CDR1 SGHVS, CDR2 FNYEAQ. The CDR3 coding sequence is TGTGCCAGCAGCTTAGGGACTAGCGGGAGGGCCAATGAGCAGTTCTTC. This codes for CASSLGTSGRANEQFF.

This clonotype was seen once. The chain uses TRBV18 and TRBJ1-3; no reliable D call. The germline gives CDR1 KGHSH, CDR2 LQKENI. Trimming removed 0 bases from V and 4 bases from J, with 4 bases in between. The CDR3 runs 13 residues. CDR3 sequence reads: CASSPPAGNTIYF. The CDR3 DNA follows: TGTGCCAGCTCACCACCGGCCGGAAACACCATATATTTT.

This clonotype was picked up a small number of times. The chain has TRBV18 and TRBJ2-5, with D possibly TRBD1 on 7 matching bases. This CDR3 is built from 16 residues. CDR1 and CDR2 (germline): KGHSH, LQKENI. V was cut by 3 bases and J by 5 bases, with 19 bases left in between. The chain's CDR3 is CASSPRPGQAGETQYF. DNA for the CDR3: TGTGCCAGCTCACCGAGGCCCGGACAGGCGGGGGAGACCCAGTACTTC.

This chain links TRBV18 with TRBJ1-5; D gene ambiguous. The V end was cut by 2 bases, the J end by 4 bases, with 12 bases between. Germline V gives CDR1 KGHSH, CDR2 LQKENI. The CDR3 totals 15 residues. In DNA, the CDR3 is TGTGCCAGCTCACCAGGGTCCGGGAGGAATCAGCCCCAGCATTTT. Amino acid sequence: CASSPGSGRNQPQHF. Looking up the rest from reference TRBV18 and TRBJ1-5 gives the full variable domain: NAGVMQNPRHLVRRRGQEARLRCSPMKGHSHVYWYRQLPEEGLKFMVYLQKENIIDESGMPKERFSAEFPKEGPSILRIQQVVRGDSAAYFCASSPGSGRNQPQHFGDGTRLSIL.

This clonotype was seen a few times. This rearrangement joins TRBV7-9 to TRBJ1-1; D call uncertain. The CDR3 runs 15 residues. Trimming removed 5 bases from V and 3 bases from J, with 16 bases in between. Germline V CDR1 and CDR2: SEHNR, FQNEAQ (reference sequence). CDR3 in amino acids: CASSPKNSVHTEAFF. CDR3 nucleotide sequence: TGTGCCAGCAGCCCAAAGAACTCGGTTCACACTGAAGCTTTCTTT.

CDR3 in amino acids: CASSPPGRNTEAFF. The CDR3, as DNA: TGTGCCAGCTCACCTCCAGGGAGGAACACTGAAGCTTTCTTT. This chain connects TRBV18 to TRBJ1-1; D possibly corresponds to TRBD1 (5 bases). The V end was cut by 3 bases, the J end by 1 base, with 9 bases between. This CDR3 has 14 residues. The V gene's germline CDR1 is KGHSH and CDR2 LQKENI.

This chain uses TRBV25-1 with TRBJ2-1; 10 bases are a match to TRBD1. Germline V gives CDR1 MGHDK, CDR2 SYGVNS. The ends lost 6 bases at V and 7 bases at J; junction bases unmatched: 9. CDR3 size: 15 residues. Here the CDR3 DNA reads TGTGCCAGCAGCTCGACAGGGGGCCGGAATAATGAGCAGTTCTTC. Translation: CASSSTGGRNNEQFF.

The gene calls are TRBV4-1 and TRBJ2-7, with 7 nucleotides matching TRBD2. V dropped 3 bases and J dropped 0; count of bases not matched to a gene: 5. This CDR3 contains 15 residues. Per germline, CDR1 MGHRA and CDR2 YSYEKL. This CDR3 is CASSHRDYSSYEQYF. CDR3 coding DNA: TGCGCCAGCAGCCATCGGGACTACTCCTCCTACGAGCAGTACTTC.